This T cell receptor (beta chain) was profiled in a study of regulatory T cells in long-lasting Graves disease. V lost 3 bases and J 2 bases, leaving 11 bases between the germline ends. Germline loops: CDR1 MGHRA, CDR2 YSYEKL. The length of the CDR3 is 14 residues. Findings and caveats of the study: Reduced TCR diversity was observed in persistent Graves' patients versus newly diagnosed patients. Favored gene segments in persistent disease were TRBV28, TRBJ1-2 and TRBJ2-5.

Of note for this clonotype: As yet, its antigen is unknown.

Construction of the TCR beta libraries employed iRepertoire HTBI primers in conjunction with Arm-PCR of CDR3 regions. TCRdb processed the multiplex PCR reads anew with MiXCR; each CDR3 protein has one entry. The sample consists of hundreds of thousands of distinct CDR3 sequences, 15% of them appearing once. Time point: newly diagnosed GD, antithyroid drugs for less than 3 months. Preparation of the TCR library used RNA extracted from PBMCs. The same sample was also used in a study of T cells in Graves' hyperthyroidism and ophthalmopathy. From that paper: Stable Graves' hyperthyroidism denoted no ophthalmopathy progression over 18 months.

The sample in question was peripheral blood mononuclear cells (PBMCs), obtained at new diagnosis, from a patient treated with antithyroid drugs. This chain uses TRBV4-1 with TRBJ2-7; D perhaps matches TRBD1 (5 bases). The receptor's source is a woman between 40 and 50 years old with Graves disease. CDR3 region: CASSQTRQTYEQYF. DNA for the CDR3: TGCGCCAGCAGCCAGACCAGACAGACCTACGAGCAGTACTTC.